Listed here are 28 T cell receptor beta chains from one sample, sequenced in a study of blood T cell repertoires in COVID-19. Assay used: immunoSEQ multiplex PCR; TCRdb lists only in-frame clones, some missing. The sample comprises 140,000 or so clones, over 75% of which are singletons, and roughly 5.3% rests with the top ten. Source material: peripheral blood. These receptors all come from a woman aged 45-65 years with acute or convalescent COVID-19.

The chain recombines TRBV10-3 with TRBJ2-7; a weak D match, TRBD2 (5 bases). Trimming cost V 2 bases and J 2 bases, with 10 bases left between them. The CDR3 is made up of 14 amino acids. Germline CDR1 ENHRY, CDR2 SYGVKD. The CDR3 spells CAISEAGEPYEQYF. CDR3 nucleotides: TGTGCCATCAGTGAGGCCGGGGAACCCTACGAGCAGTACTTC.

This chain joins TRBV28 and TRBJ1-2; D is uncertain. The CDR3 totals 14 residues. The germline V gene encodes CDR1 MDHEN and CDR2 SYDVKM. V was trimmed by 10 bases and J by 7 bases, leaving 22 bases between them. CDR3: CATPVGRPDGGYTF. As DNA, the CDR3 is TGTGCCACCCCAGTGGGGAGGCCCGACGGTGGCTACACCTTC.

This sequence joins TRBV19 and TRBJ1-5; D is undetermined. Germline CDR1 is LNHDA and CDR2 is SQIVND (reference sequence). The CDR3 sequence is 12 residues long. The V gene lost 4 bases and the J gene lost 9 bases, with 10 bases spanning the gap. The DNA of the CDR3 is TGTGCCAGTAGTAGAACCCGGGGGCCCCAGCATTTT. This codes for CASSRTRGPQHF.

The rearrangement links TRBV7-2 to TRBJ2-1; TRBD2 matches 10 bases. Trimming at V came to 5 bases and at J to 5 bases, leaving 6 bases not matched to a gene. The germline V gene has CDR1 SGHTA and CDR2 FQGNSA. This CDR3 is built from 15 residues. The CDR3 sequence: CASSPGTSANNEQFF. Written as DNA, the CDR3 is TGTGCCAGCAGCCCCGGGACTAGCGCCAACAATGAGCAGTTCTTC. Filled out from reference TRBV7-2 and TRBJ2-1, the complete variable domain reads GAGVSQSPSNKVTEKGKDVELRCDPISGHTALYWYRQSLGQGLEFLIYFQGNSAPDKSGLPSDRFSAERTGGSVSTLTIQRTQQEDSAVYLCASSPGTSANNEQFFGPGTRLTVL.

The DNA of the CDR3 is TGTGCCGCACGACGGGGGGACAATGAGCAGTTCTTC. It yields the protein CAARRGDNEQFF. This chain uses TRBV12-3 or TRBV12-4 with TRBJ2-1, with 7 bases fitting TRBD2. The CDR3 extends over 12 amino acids. V lost 11 bases to trimming and J lost 5 bases; unmatched junction nucleotides: 6.

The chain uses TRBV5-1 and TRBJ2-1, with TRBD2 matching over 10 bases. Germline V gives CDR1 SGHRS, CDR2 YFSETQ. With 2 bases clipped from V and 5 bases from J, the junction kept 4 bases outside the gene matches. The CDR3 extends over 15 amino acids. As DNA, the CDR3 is TGCGCCAGCAGCTTTCCTAGCGGGGGAAACAATGAGCAGTTCTTC. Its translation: CASSFPSGGNNEQFF.

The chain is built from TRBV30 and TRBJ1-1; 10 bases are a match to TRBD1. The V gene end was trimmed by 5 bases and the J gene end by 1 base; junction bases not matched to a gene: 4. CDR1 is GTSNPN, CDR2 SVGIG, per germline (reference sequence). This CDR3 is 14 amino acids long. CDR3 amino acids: CAWDRGLANTEAFF. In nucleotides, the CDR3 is TGTGCCTGGGACAGGGGGCTGGCGAACACTGAAGCTTTCTTT. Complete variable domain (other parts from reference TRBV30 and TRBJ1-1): SQTIHQWPATLVQPVGSPLSLECTVEGTSNPNLYWYRQAAGRGLQLLFYSVGIGQISSEVPQNLSASRPQDRQFILSSKKLLLSDSGFYLCAWDRGLANTEAFFGQGTRLTVV.

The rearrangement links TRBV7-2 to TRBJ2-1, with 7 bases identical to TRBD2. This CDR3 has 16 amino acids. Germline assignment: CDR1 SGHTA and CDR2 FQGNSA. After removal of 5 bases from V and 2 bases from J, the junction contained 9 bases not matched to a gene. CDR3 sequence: CASSPTRGFPYNEQFF. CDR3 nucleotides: TGTGCCAGCAGCCCAACGCGGGGGTTTCCCTACAATGAGCAGTTCTTC.

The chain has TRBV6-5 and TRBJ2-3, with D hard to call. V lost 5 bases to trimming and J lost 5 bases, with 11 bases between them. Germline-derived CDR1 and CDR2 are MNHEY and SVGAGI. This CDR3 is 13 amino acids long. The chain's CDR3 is CASSLGARDTQYF. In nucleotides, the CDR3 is TGTGCCAGCAGTCTGGGCGCGAGAGATACGCAGTATTTT.

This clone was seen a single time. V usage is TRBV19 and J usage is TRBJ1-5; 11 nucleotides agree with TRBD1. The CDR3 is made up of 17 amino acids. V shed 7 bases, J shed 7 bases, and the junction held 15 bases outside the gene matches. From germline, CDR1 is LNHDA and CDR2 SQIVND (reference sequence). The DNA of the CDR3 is TGTGCCAGTACCAACGGGGGGACAGGGGGACTCGAGCAGCCCCAGCATTTT. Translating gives CASTNGGTGGLEQPQHF.

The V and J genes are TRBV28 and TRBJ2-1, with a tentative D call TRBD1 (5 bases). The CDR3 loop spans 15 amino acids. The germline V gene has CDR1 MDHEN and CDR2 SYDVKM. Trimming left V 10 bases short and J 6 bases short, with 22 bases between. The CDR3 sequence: CATTLGLGRANEQFF. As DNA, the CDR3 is TGTGCCACCACACTCGGCCTTGGCAGGGCCAATGAGCAGTTCTTC.

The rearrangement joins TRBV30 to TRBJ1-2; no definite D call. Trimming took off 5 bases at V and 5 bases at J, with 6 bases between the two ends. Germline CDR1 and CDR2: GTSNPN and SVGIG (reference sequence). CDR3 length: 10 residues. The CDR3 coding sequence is TGTGCCTGGTGGCAGTATGGCTACACCTTC. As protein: CAWWQYGYTF.

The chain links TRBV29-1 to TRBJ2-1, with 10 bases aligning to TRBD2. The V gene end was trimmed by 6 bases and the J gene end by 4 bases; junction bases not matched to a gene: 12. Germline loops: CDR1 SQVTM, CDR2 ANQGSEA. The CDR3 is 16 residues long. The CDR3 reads CSVAEGSGGTYNEQFF. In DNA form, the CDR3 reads TGCAGCGTCGCTGAGGGTAGCGGGGGGACTTACAATGAGCAGTTCTTC.

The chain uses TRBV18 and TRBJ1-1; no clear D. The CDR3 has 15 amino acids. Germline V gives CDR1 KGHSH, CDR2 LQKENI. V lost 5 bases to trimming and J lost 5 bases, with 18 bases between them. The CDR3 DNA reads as TGTGCCAGCTCAATGAACCCGACGGGGAAGACTGAAGCTTTCTTT. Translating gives CASSMNPTGKTEAFF.

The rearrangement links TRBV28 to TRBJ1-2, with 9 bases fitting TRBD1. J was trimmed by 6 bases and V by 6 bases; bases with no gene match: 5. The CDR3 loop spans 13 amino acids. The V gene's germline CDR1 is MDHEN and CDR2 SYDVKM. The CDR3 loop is CASSRDRVDGYTF. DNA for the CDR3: TGTGCCAGCAGCCGGGACAGGGTTGATGGCTACACCTTC.

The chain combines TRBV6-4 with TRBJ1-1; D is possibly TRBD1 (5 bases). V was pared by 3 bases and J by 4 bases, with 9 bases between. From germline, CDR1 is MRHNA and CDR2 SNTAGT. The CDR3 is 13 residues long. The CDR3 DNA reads TGTGCCAGCAGTGAATCGGGGGGCACTGAAGCTTTCTTT. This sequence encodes CASSESGGTEAFF.

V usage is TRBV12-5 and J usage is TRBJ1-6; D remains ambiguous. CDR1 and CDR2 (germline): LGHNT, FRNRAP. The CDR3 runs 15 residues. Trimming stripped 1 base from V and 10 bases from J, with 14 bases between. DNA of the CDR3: TGTGCTAGTGGTTTGGGACTTGAGACGGGGTCACCCCTCCACTTT. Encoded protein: CASGLGLETGSPLHF.

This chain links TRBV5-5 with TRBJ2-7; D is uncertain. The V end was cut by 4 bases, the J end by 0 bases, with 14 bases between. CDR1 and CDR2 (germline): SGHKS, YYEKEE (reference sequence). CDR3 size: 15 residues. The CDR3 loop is CASSPRAPNSYEQYF. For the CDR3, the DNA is TGTGCCAGCAGCCCAAGAGCGCCTAACTCCTACGAGCAGTACTTC. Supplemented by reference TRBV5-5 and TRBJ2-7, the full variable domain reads DAGVTQSPTHLIKTRGQQVTLRCSPISGHKSVSWYQQVLGQGPQFIFQYYEKEERGRGNFPDRFSARQFPNYSSELNVNALLLGDSALYLCASSPRAPNSYEQYFGPGTRLTVT.

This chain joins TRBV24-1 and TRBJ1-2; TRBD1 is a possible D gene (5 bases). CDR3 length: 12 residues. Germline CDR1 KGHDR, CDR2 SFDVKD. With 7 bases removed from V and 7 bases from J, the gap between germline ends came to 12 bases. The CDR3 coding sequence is TGTGCCACCAGCCAGGGTTATGGTGGCTACACCTTC. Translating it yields CATSQGYGGYTF.

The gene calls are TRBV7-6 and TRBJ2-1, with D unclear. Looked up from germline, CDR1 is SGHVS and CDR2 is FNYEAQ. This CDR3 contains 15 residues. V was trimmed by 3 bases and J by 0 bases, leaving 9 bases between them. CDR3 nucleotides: TGTGCCAGCAGCTTTGTGTCTAACTCCTACAATGAGCAGTTCTTC. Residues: CASSFVSNSYNEQFF. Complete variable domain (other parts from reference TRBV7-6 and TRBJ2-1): GAGVSQSPRYKVTKRGQDVALRCDPISGHVSLYWYRQALGQGPEFLTYFNYEAQQDKSGLPNDRFSAERPEGSISTLTIQRTEQRDSAMYRCASSFVSNSYNEQFFGPGTRLTVL.

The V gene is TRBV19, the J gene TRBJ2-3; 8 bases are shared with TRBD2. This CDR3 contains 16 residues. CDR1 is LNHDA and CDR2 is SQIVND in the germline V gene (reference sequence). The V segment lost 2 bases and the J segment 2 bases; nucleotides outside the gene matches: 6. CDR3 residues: CASSILPGGYTDTQYF. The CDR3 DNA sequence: TGTGCCAGTAGTATACTCCCGGGGGGGTACACAGATACGCAGTATTTT.

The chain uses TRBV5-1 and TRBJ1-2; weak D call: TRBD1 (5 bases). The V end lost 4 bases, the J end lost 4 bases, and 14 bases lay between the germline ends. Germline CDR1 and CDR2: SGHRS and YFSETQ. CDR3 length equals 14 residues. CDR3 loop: CASSPEAGRYGYTF. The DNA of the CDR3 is TGCGCCAGCAGCCCAGAAGCAGGGCGCTATGGCTACACCTTC.

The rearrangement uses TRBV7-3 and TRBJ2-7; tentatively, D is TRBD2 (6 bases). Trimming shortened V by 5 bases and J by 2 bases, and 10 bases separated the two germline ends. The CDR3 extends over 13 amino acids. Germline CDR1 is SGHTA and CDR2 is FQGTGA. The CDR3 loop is CASSASGAYEQYF. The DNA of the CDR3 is TGTGCCAGCAGCGCCTCGGGGGCCTACGAGCAGTACTTC.

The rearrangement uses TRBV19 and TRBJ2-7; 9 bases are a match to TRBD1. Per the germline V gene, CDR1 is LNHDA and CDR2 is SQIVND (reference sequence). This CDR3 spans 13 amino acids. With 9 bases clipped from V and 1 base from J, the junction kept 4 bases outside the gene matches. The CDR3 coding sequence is TGTGCCAGCCGGGACAGGGCTTCCTACGAGCAGTACTTC. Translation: CASRDRASYEQYF.

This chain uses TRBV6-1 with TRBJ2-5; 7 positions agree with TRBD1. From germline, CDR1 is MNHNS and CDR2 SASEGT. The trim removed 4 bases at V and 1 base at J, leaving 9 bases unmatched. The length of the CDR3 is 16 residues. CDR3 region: CASSVRVTGVQETQYF. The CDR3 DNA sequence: TGTGCCAGCAGTGTAAGGGTTACAGGGGTCCAAGAGACCCAGTACTTC.

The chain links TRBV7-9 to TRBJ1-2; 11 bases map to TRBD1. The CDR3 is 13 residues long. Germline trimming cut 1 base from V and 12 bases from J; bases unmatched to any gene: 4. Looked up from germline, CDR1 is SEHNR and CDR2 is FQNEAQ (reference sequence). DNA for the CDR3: TGTGCCAGCAGCTTAGGGGACAGGGGGGTAGACACCTTC. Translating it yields CASSLGDRGVDTF.

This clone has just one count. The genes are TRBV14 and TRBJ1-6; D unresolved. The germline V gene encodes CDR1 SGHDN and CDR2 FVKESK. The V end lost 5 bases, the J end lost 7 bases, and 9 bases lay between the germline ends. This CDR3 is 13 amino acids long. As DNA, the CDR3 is TGTGCCAGCAGCTCTAGGCTCAATTCACCCCTCCACTTT. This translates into CASSSRLNSPLHF.

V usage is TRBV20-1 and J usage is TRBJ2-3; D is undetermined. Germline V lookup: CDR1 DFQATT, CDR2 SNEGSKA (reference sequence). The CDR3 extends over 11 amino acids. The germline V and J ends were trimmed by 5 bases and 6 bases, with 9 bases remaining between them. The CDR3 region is CSAPQWDTQYF. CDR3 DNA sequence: TGCAGTGCTCCTCAGTGGGATACGCAGTATTTT.